This TCR beta chain comes out of a study of regulatory T cells. Whole-study findings and limits: In CD3G deficiency, regulatory T cells had lower Shannon diversity than autologous conventional CD4+ and control regulatory cells. Patient repertoires had restricted TRB V-J pairs and skewed V and J usage, most in Tregs. Restriction of the Treg repertoire varied, most prominent in the two most severe patients.

Every patient with CD3G deficiency had evidence of autoimmunity. CD4+ T cells were divided by sorting: CD25-high CD127-low Tregs, CD25-low CD127-high conventional cells. A remark on this clone: Antigen: not known.

V was clipped by 6 bases and J by 4 bases; unmatched bases: 9. Germline loops: CDR1 MDHEN, CDR2 SYDVKM. The length of the CDR3 is 15 residues. Amplification used 52 TRBV primers and 13 TRBJ primers. Generated by immunoSEQ multiplex PCR, the TCRdb table keeps only in-frame clones and is missing some. Of more than 5,000 clones listed, 80% to 90% are singletons. J is TRBJ1-1 and V is TRBV28; 9 bases align to TRBD1. Sequencing was performed on CD4+ Tregs sorted from blood. The sequence was collected from a young adult with CD3G deficiency. The CDR3, as DNA: TGTGCCAGCAGGGACAGGGGAATTGATAGCACTGAAGCTTTCTTT. Translating gives CASRDRGIDSTEAFF.